The 5 T cell receptor beta chains presented below share a single source sample, sequenced in a study of blood T cell repertoires in COVID-19. The repertoire was sequenced with immunoSEQ multiplex PCR; TCRdb's copy has only in-frame clones and lacks some. This table has about 50,000 clones, less than 90% appearing once. The sample was peripheral blood. The receptors originated from a human donor in a cohort sampled during active COVID-19.

The chain recombines TRBV11-2 with TRBJ1-2; maybe TRBD1 (6 bases). Germline values: CDR1 SGHAT, CDR2 FQNNGV. The CDR3 is 15 amino acids. Trimming removed 3 bases at V and 3 bases at J, with 14 bases between. This CDR3 reads CASSLNRVLDYGYTF. CDR3 DNA: TGTGCCAGCAGCTTGAACAGGGTTTTGGACTATGGCTACACCTTC. The whole variable domain, filled in from reference TRBV11-2 and TRBJ1-2, reads EAGVAQSPRYKIIEKRQSVAFWCNPISGHATLYWYQQILGQGPKLLIQFQNNGVVDDSQLPKDRFSAERLKGVDSTLKIQPAKLEDSAVYLCASSLNRVLDYGYTFGSGTRLTVV.

This chain uses TRBV6-4 with TRBJ2-5; D possibly corresponds to TRBD1 (5 bases). This CDR3 is built from 14 residues. Germline CDR1 reads MRHNA; CDR2 reads SNTAGT. Trimming took 9 bases from V and 5 from J, leaving 19 bases between them. As DNA, the CDR3 is TGTGCCAGTCTCAGGGTTCTCGGCAGGGAGACCCAGTACTTC. Its protein is CASLRVLGRETQYF.

The CDR3 region has the DNA TGCGCCAGCAGCTTTGGGACTAGTACAGATACGCAGTATTTT. This translates into CASSFGTSTDTQYF. This chain joins TRBV5-1 and TRBJ2-3, with 8 bases identical to TRBD2. The CDR3 sequence is 14 residues long. J was trimmed by 3 bases and V by 2 bases; bases with no gene match: 2. CDR1 is SGHRS and CDR2 is YFSETQ in the germline V gene.

CDR3 protein: CASSDVGGSTDTQYF. CDR3 bases: TGTGCCAGCAGTGACGTCGGCGGGAGCACAGATACGCAGTATTTT. The rearrangement links TRBV6-4 to TRBJ2-3; possibly TRBD2 for D (5 bases). Germline lookup yields CDR1 MRHNA and CDR2 SNTAGT. This CDR3 region has 15 residues. V lost 2 bases to trimming and J lost 0 bases, with 9 bases between them.

The J gene is TRBJ1-5, the V gene TRBV6-5; TRBD1 might be the D (5 bases). The germline gives CDR1 MNHEY, CDR2 SVGAGI. V gave up 6 bases and J gave up 0 bases, with 12 bases separating them. The CDR3 totals 15 residues. For the CDR3, the DNA is TGTGCCAGCAGAACAGGAGTAGATAGCAATCAGCCCCAGCATTTT. Its translation: CASRTGVDSNQPQHF.